These 10 T cell receptor beta chains came from one sample sequenced in a study of shared clonotypes between healthy human individuals. Sequencing used immunoSEQ multiplex PCR; TCRdb keeps in-frame clones, though not all of them. The data show around 83,000 clones, about 64% seen once. What was sequenced was memory CD8+ T cells sorted from blood. Sample subset: CD45RO+ cells pooled with CCR7-negative TemRA cells. Every receptor here comes from a man younger than 45 in good health.

V usage is TRBV5-4 and J usage is TRBJ2-7; possibly TRBD2 for D (6 bases). Between the trimmed V and J ends, which lost 2 bases and 5 bases, there was a span of 14 bases. The CDR3 spans 14 residues. Per germline, CDR1 SGHNT and CDR2 YYREEE (reference sequence). DNA for the CDR3: TGTGCCAGCAGCTTTCTCGGGAGAGCCCACGAGCAGTACTTC. It yields the protein CASSFLGRAHEQYF.

This chain uses TRBV11-2 with TRBJ1-2; TRBD1 agrees at 7 bases. J lost 5 bases, V lost 5 bases, and 5 bases had no gene match. The germline gives CDR1 SGHAT, CDR2 FQNNGV. The CDR3 contains 13 residues. CDR3 DNA: TGTGCCAGCAGCCTCGGGACAGCATATGGCTACACCTTC. The encoded protein is CASSLGTAYGYTF.

CDR3 residues: CASSPTPLFSGANVLTF. The CDR3 DNA is TGTGCCAGCAGCCCCACGCCCCTTTTCTCTGGGGCCAACGTCCTGACTTTC. The chain is built from TRBV27 and TRBJ2-6; D is ambiguous. Germline loops: CDR1 MNHEY, CDR2 SMNVEV (reference sequence). The CDR3 has 17 amino acids. The V end lost 6 bases, the J end lost 0 bases, and 15 bases lay between the germline ends.

The CDR3 is CSVEQEETQYF. Written as DNA, the CDR3 is TGCAGCGTTGAACAGGAAGAGACCCAGTACTTC. V usage is TRBV29-1 and J usage is TRBJ2-5; D unresolved. CDR1 is SQVTM, CDR2 ANQGSEA, per germline. V was cut by 2 bases and J by 3 bases, with 4 bases left in between. The CDR3 totals 11 residues.

This chain links TRBV9 with TRBJ2-7; perhaps D is TRBD1 or TRBD2 (5 bases each). There are 15 residues in the CDR3. V was trimmed by 0 bases and J by 2 bases, leaving 12 bases between them. Germline-derived CDR1 and CDR2 are SGDLS and YYNGEE. The CDR3 region has the DNA TGTGCCAGCAGCGTAGGGGACGCGGAGGCCTACGAGCAGTACTTC. Protein product: CASSVGDAEAYEQYF. The whole variable domain, filled in from reference TRBV9 and TRBJ2-7, reads DSGVTQTPKHLITATGQRVTLRCSPRSGDLSVYWYQQSLDQGLQFLIQYYNGEERAKGNILERFSAQQFPDLHSELNLSSLELGDSALYFCASSVGDAEAYEQYFGPGTRLTVT.

This sequence joins TRBV4-1 and TRBJ1-5; D call uncertain. Trimming took 1 base from V and 0 from J, leaving 10 bases between them. The CDR3 is made up of 16 amino acids. The germline V gene has CDR1 MGHRA and CDR2 YSYEKL. The CDR3 bases are TGCGCCAGCAGCCAAGGCGGCCACTATAGCAATCAGCCCCAGCATTTT. Its protein is CASSQGGHYSNQPQHF.

The chain joins TRBV7-9 to TRBJ2-1, with D possibly matching TRBD2 (6 bases). The CDR3 extends over 14 amino acids. Looked up from germline, CDR1 is SEHNR and CDR2 is FQNEAQ (reference sequence). V was trimmed by 10 bases and J by 9 bases, leaving 22 bases between them. The CDR3 coding sequence is TGTGCCACCGAACTAGAGGGAGGTATCGGTGAGCAGTTCTTC. Translated, it gives CATELEGGIGEQFF.

This chain uses TRBV21-1 with TRBJ2-7; the table assigns TRBD1, which was not confirmed against the DNA. TRBV21-1 is given as a pseudogene. The CDR3 is made up of 15 amino acids. The CDR3 protein is CASITVQGRGDEQYF. The CDR3 coding sequence is TGTGCCAGCATCACAGTACAGGGGCGAGGTGACGAGCAGTACTTC.

The chain couples TRBV21-1 to TRBJ1-2. TRBV21-1 is tagged as a pseudogene. The CDR3 has 17 amino acids. CDR3 nucleotide sequence: TGTGCCAGCAGCGAGGGGCGTAGACCCTCCCCTAACTATGGCTACACCTTC. Its translation: CASSEGRRPSPNYGYTF.

This chain uses TRBV7-6 with TRBJ2-7; D is unclear. The CDR3 is 13 residues long. V lost 6 bases to trimming and J lost 2 bases, with 11 bases between them. Germline loops: CDR1 SGHVS, CDR2 FNYEAQ. The CDR3 reads CASSETHAYEQYF. For the CDR3, the DNA is TGTGCCAGCAGTGAAACACACGCCTACGAGCAGTACTTC.